These T cell receptor beta chains were read from a single sample in a study of shared clonotypes between healthy human individuals. Sequencing was performed with immunoSEQ multiplex PCR; in TCRdb, only in-frame clones are kept and a portion is missing. The data show hundreds of thousands of clones, with roughly 96% seen just once and 0.11% held by the top ten. The sample taken for sequencing was naive CD8+ T cells sorted from blood. The receptors here all came from a young woman in good health. CDR3s include the opening cysteine and the closing phenylalanine or tryptophan. Each record gives: J gene, clone size, V gene, D gene, CDR3 protein, CDR3 DNA. A D gene is named only where the DNA matches it firmly. Clone size is shown for a subset of rows, as once, few, many or a class of expanded clone.

j_call: TRBJ1-1; clone_size: .; v_call: TRBV28; d_call: .; cdr3_aa: CASSLQGPSNTEAFF; cdr3_nt: TGTGCCAGCAGTTTACAGGGGCCATCGAACACTGAAGCTTTCTTT
j_call: TRBJ2-7; clone_size: .; v_call: TRBV7-6; d_call: TRBD1; cdr3_aa: CASSRSMGTENHEQYF; cdr3_nt: TGTGCCAGCAGCCGGTCTATGGGGACAGAGAACCACGAGCAGTACTTC
j_call: TRBJ2-7; clone_size: .; v_call: TRBV6-5; d_call: TRBD2; cdr3_aa: CASSWGGEAYEQYF; cdr3_nt: TGTGCCAGCAGCTGGGGGGGAGAGGCCTACGAGCAGTACTTC
j_call: TRBJ1-5; clone_size: .; v_call: TRBV6-1; d_call: .; cdr3_aa: CASSDGVSNQPQHF; cdr3_nt: TGTGCCAGCAGTGACGGAGTTAGCAATCAGCCCCAGCATTTT
j_call: TRBJ2-2; clone_size: .; v_call: TRBV27; d_call: .; cdr3_aa: CASSLHVRDANTGELFF; cdr3_nt: TGTGCCAGCAGTTTACACGTAAGGGACGCGAACACCGGGGAGCTGTTTTTT
j_call: TRBJ2-3; clone_size: .; v_call: TRBV9; d_call: .; cdr3_aa: CASSVGGDTQYF; cdr3_nt: TGTGCCAGCAGCGTAGGAGGAGATACGCAGTATTTT
j_call: TRBJ1-1; clone_size: few; v_call: TRBV5-4; d_call: .; cdr3_aa: CASSAVNTEAFF; cdr3_nt: TGTGCCAGCAGCGCTGTGAACACTGAAGCTTTCTTT
j_call: TRBJ2-7; clone_size: .; v_call: TRBV7-9; d_call: .; cdr3_aa: CASSAGFYEQYF; cdr3_nt: TGTGCCAGCAGCGCGGGCTTTTACGAGCAGTACTTC
j_call: TRBJ2-1; clone_size: .; v_call: TRBV27; d_call: TRBD2; cdr3_aa: CASSLWALAGDYGHEQFF; cdr3_nt: TGTGCCAGCAGTTTATGGGCCCTAGCGGGAGATTACGGGCATGAGCAGTTCTTC
j_call: TRBJ2-7; clone_size: .; v_call: TRBV27; d_call: TRBD1; cdr3_aa: CASSPGQGTYEQYF; cdr3_nt: TGTGCCAGCAGTCCAGGACAGGGCACCTACGAGCAGTACTTC
j_call: TRBJ1-4; clone_size: .; v_call: TRBV15; d_call: .; cdr3_aa: CATSVQSGAANEKLFF; cdr3_nt: TGTGCCACCAGCGTACAGTCGGGGGCGGCTAATGAAAAACTGTTTTTT
j_call: TRBJ2-7; clone_size: .; v_call: TRBV28; d_call: TRBD1; cdr3_aa: CASILDRGPSYEQYF; cdr3_nt: TGTGCCAGCATCCTGGACAGGGGGCCTTCCTACGAGCAGTACTTC
j_call: TRBJ2-3; clone_size: .; v_call: TRBV2; d_call: TRBD2; cdr3_aa: CARTSGEVTQYF; cdr3_nt: TGTGCCAGGACTAGCGGGGAGGTTACGCAGTATTTT
j_call: TRBJ2-1; clone_size: .; v_call: TRBV7-9; d_call: TRBD2; cdr3_aa: CASSHPGLAGGSEQFF; cdr3_nt: TGTGCCAGCAGCCACCCCGGACTAGCGGGAGGGAGTGAGCAGTTCTTC
j_call: TRBJ2-1; clone_size: once; v_call: TRBV4-1; d_call: .; cdr3_aa: CASSQNPSSYNEQFF; cdr3_nt: TGCGCCAGCAGCCAAAACCCTAGTTCCTACAATGAGCAGTTCTTC
j_call: TRBJ2-1; clone_size: .; v_call: TRBV11-2; d_call: .; cdr3_aa: CASSLTGNNEQFF; cdr3_nt: TGTGCCAGCAGCTTAACAGGGAACAATGAGCAGTTCTTC
j_call: TRBJ1-3; clone_size: .; v_call: TRBV6-1; d_call: .; cdr3_aa: CASSELGVGRGNTIYF; cdr3_nt: TGTGCCAGCAGTGAATTAGGGGTCGGTCGCGGAAACACCATATATTTT
j_call: TRBJ1-5; clone_size: .; v_call: TRBV2; d_call: .; cdr3_aa: CASSVGNQPQHF; cdr3_nt: TGTGCCAGCAGTGTTGGCAATCAGCCCCAGCATTTT
j_call: TRBJ1-4; clone_size: .; v_call: TRBV7-8; d_call: TRBD1; cdr3_aa: CASSLAFTGANEKLFF; cdr3_nt: TGTGCCAGCAGCTTAGCTTTTACAGGGGCTAATGAAAAACTGTTTTTT
j_call: TRBJ2-1; clone_size: once; v_call: TRBV9; d_call: .; cdr3_aa: CASSVAWTALNEQFF; cdr3_nt: TGTGCCAGCAGCGTAGCTTGGACAGCCTTGAATGAGCAGTTCTTC
j_call: TRBJ1-1; clone_size: .; v_call: TRBV10-2; d_call: TRBD1; cdr3_aa: CASRSQGARTEAFF; cdr3_nt: TGCGCCAGCAGAAGTCAGGGGGCGCGGACTGAAGCTTTCTTT
j_call: TRBJ2-2; clone_size: .; v_call: TRBV15; d_call: TRBD2; cdr3_aa: CATSTPSGRYDTGELFF; cdr3_nt: TGTGCCACCAGCACCCCTAGCGGGAGGTATGACACCGGGGAGCTGTTTTTT
j_call: TRBJ2-7; clone_size: .; v_call: TRBV28; d_call: .; cdr3_aa: CASSIPEGGYEQYF; cdr3_nt: TGTGCCAGCAGTATCCCCGAGGGGGGATACGAGCAGTACTTC
j_call: TRBJ2-1; clone_size: .; v_call: TRBV9; d_call: TRBD1; cdr3_aa: CASSPGTGLKQFF; cdr3_nt: TGTGCCAGCAGCCCCGGGACAGGGTTAAAGCAGTTCTTC
j_call: TRBJ2-7; clone_size: .; v_call: TRBV4-1; d_call: TRBD2; cdr3_aa: CASSHGTTSGGSYEQYF; cdr3_nt: TGCGCCAGCAGCCACGGTACGACTAGCGGGGGTTCCTACGAGCAGTACTTC
j_call: TRBJ2-5; clone_size: .; v_call: TRBV5-6; d_call: TRBD2; cdr3_aa: CASSLWGGRETQYF; cdr3_nt: TGTGCCAGCAGCTTGTGGGGCGGGAGGGAGACCCAGTACTTC
j_call: TRBJ2-7; clone_size: once; v_call: TRBV27; d_call: .; cdr3_aa: CASSLGHPINEQYF; cdr3_nt: TGTGCCAGCAGTTTAGGACACCCGATTAACGAGCAGTACTTC
j_call: TRBJ1-3; clone_size: .; v_call: TRBV27; d_call: TRBD1; cdr3_aa: CASSSRDRLSGNTIYF; cdr3_nt: TGTGCCAGCAGTTCACGGGACAGGTTATCTGGAAACACCATATATTTT
j_call: TRBJ1-2; clone_size: .; v_call: TRBV28; d_call: .; cdr3_aa: CASSGRGGWYGGYTF; cdr3_nt: TGTGCCAGCAGCGGGCGCGGGGGCTGGTATGGAGGCTACACCTTC
j_call: TRBJ2-7; clone_size: .; v_call: TRBV5-4; d_call: .; cdr3_aa: CASSFQGRYEQYF; cdr3_nt: TGTGCCAGCAGCTTCCAGGGTCGCTACGAGCAGTACTTC
j_call: TRBJ1-2; clone_size: .; v_call: TRBV5-5; d_call: TRBD1; cdr3_aa: CASSLWGQGAGDGYTF; cdr3_nt: TGTGCCAGCAGCTTGTGGGGACAGGGGGCCGGTGATGGCTACACCTTC
j_call: TRBJ1-1; clone_size: .; v_call: TRBV28; d_call: TRBD1; cdr3_aa: CASSVVPGQGRTEAFF; cdr3_nt: TGTGCCAGCAGCGTAGTACCGGGACAGGGGAGGACTGAAGCTTTCTTT
j_call: TRBJ1-4; clone_size: .; v_call: TRBV5-4; d_call: TRBD1; cdr3_aa: CASSLEGAGEKLFF; cdr3_nt: TGTGCCAGCAGCTTGGAGGGGGCAGGGGAAAAACTGTTTTTT